This TCR beta chain stems from a study of blood T cell repertoires in COVID-19. Sequenced by immunoSEQ multiplex PCR; TCRdb stores in-frame clones only, minus some. The data contain some 240,000 clones, 85% to 90% of them singletons. This TCR came from a woman aged 40 to 50 who had recovered from COVID-19. Sequencing input: peripheral blood.

CDR3 protein: CSVTTGYEQYV. The CDR3 nucleotides read TGCAGCGTGACGACAGGGTACGAGCAGTACGTC. The chain uses TRBV29-1 and TRBJ2-7; 7 bases match TRBD1. Germline assignment: CDR1 SQVTM and CDR2 ANQGSEA. V trimming: 6 bases; J trimming: 4 bases; junction bases outside the gene matches: 3. The CDR3 loop spans 11 amino acids.